The source of this TCR beta chain is a study of regulatory T cells in long-lasting Graves disease. Study-level points and caveats: Repertoires from persistent disease leaned toward TRBV28, TRBJ1-2 and TRBJ2-5.

According to the study, TCR beta libraries were built with iRepertoire HTBI primers and CDR3-region Arm-PCR. TCRdb reprocessed the multiplex PCR reads with MiXCR, giving one entry per CDR3 protein. The profile covers about 400,000 distinct CDR3 sequences, with less than 25% appearing a single time and less than 25% taken by the ten largest. The CDR3 spans 14 residues. Germline assignment: CDR1 SGHRS and CDR2 YFSETQ. The trim removed 4 bases at V and 3 bases at J, leaving 7 bases unmatched. This clonotype was counted only a few times. Its antigen remains unidentified. As for time point: persistent/refractory GD, antithyroid drugs over 5 years with positive TRAb. RNA from PBMCs was the source of the TCR library.

This receptor was identified in a female donor with Graves disease. The sequencing used peripheral blood mononuclear cells (PBMCs), collected when the disease was refractory, from a patient treated with antithyroid drugs. The rearrangement links TRBV5-1 to TRBJ2-7, with TRBD1 matching over 7 bases. Here the CDR3 reads CASSGGQLGYEQYF. The CDR3, as DNA: TGCGCCAGCAGCGGGGGACAGCTGGGCTACGAGCAGTACTTC.